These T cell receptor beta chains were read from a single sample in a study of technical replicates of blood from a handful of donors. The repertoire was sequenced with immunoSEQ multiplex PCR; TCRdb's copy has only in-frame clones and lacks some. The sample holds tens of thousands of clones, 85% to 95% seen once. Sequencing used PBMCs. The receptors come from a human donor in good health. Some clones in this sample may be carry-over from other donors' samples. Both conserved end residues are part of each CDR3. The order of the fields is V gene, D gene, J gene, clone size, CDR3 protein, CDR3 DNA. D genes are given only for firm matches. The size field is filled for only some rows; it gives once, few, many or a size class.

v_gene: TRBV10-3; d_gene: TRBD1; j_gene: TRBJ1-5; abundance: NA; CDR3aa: CAISVSGQGFQPQHF; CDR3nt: TGTGCCATCAGTGTTTCGGGACAGGGTTTTCAGCCCCAGCATTTT
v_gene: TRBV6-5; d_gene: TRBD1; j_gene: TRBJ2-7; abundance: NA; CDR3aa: CASSHTGTGGHEQYF; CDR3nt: TGTGCCAGCAGTCATACCGGGACAGGGGGTCACGAGCAGTACTTC
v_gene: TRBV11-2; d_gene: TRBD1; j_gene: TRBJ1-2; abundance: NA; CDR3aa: CASSLRGTVEGYTF; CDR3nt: TGTGCCAGCAGCTTACGTGGGACAGTCGAGGGCTACACCTTC
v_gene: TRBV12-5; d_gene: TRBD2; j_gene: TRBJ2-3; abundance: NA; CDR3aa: CASGLVRSSGGATDTQYF; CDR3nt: TGTGCTAGTGGTTTGGTAAGGTCTAGCGGGGGGGCCACGGATACGCAGTATTTT
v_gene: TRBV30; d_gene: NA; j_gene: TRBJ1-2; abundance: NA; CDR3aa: CACPPKSGGYGYTF; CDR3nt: TGTGCCTGCCCCCCGAAGTCCGGTGGCTATGGCTACACCTTC
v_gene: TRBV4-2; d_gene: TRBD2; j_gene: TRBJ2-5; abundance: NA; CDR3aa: CASSQEWGGSETQYF; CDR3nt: TGTGCCAGCAGCCAAGAATGGGGCGGGAGCGAGACCCAGTACTTC
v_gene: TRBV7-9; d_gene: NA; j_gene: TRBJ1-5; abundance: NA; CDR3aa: CASSLAGRDDQPQHF; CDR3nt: TGTGCCAGCAGCTTAGCAGGGAGGGACGATCAGCCCCAGCATTTT
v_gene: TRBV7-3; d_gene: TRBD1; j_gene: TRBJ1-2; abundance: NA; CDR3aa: CASSSYQGDYTF; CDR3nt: TGTGCCAGCAGCTCCTACCAGGGGGACTACACCTTC
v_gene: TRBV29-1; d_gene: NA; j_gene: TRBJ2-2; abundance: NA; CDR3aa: CSVEKAGGELFF; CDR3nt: TGCAGCGTTGAAAAGGCGGGCGGGGAGCTGTTTTTT
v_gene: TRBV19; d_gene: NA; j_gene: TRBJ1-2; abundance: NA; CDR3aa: CASSIEGRGAGYTF; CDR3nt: TGTGCCAGTAGTATAGAGGGCAGGGGTGCTGGCTACACCTTC
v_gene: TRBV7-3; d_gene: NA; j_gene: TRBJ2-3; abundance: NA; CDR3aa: CASSSGSDTQYF; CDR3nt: TGTGCCAGCAGCTCCGGGTCAGATACGCAGTATTTT
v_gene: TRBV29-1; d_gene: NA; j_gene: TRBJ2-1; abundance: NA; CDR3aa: CSAAVGGEDNEQFF; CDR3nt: TGCAGCGCCGCGGTTGGCGGGGAAGACAATGAGCAGTTCTTC
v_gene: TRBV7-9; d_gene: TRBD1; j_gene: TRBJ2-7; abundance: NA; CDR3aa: CASSLASGQIYEQYF; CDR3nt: TGTGCCAGCAGCTTAGCTTCGGGACAGATCTACGAGCAGTACTTC
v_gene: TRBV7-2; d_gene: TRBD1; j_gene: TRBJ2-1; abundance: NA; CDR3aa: CASSPDRGRYEQFF; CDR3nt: TGTGCCAGCAGCCCCGACAGGGGGCGCTATGAGCAGTTCTTC
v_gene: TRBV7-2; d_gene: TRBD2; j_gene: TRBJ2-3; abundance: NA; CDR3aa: CASSLGGSGRVDTQYF; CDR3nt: TGTGCCAGCAGCCTGGGAGGTAGCGGGAGGGTAGATACGCAGTATTTT
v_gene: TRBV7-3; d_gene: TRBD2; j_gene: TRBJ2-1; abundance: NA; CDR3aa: CASSLAASSYNEQFF; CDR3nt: TGTGCCAGCAGCCTAGCGGCCAGCTCCTACAATGAGCAGTTCTTC
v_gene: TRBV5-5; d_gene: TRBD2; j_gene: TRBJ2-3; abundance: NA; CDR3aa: CASSLGVAGSPDTQYF; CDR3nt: TGTGCCAGCAGCTTGGGGGTAGCGGGGAGTCCAGATACGCAGTATTTT
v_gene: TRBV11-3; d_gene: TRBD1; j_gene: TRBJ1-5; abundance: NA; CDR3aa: CASSLDRGQGKNSNQPQHF; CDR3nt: TGTGCCAGCAGCTTAGATCGGGGACAGGGAAAGAATAGCAATCAGCCCCAGCATTTT
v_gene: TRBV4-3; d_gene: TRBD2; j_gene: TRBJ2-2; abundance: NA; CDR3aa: CASSQDVSGGAGELFF; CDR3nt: TGCGCCAGCAGCCAAGATGTTAGCGGGGGAGCCGGGGAGCTGTTTTTT
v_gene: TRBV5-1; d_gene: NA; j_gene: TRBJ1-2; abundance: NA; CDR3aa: CASSLRNPRAYGYTF; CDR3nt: TGCGCCAGCAGCTTGCGGAACCCGAGGGCCTATGGCTACACCTTC
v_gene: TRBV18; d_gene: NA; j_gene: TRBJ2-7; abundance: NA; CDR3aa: CASSPSRVEQYF; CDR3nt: TGTGCCAGCTCACCGTCCAGGGTCGAGCAGTACTTC
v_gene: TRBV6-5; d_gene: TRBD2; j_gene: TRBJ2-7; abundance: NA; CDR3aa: CASSREEGYYEQYF; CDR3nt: TGTGCCAGCAGCCGGGAGGAGGGCTACTACGAGCAGTACTTC
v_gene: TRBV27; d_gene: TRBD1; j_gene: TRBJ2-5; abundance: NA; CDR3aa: CASSSPGQGGPQYF; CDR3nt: TGTGCCAGCAGTTCCCCGGGACAGGGAGGGCCTCAGTACTTC
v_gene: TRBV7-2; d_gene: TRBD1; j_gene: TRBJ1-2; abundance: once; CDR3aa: CASSHDRTGVYGYTF; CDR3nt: TGTGCCAGCAGCCACGACAGGACAGGGGTCTATGGCTACACCTTC
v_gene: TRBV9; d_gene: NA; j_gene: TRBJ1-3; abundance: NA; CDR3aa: CASSETEQGSSGNTIYF; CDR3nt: TGTGCCAGCAGCGAAACCGAACAGGGCAGCTCTGGAAACACCATATATTTT
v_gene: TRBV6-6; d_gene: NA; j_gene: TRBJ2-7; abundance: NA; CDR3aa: CASSPRESSYEQYF; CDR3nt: TGTGCCAGCAGTCCCCGGGAGAGCTCCTACGAGCAGTACTTC
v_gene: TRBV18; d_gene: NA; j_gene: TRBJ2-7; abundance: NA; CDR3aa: CASSSSSYEQYF; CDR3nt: TGTGCCAGCTCATCGAGCTCCTACGAGCAGTACTTC
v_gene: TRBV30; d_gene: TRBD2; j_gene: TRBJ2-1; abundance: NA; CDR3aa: CAWSVSRGRTRTSGRAEGEQFF; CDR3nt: TGTGCCTGGAGTGTAAGCCGCGGTCGAACGAGGACTAGCGGGAGGGCCGAGGGTGAGCAGTTCTTC
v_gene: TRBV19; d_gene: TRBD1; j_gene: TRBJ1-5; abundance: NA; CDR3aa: CASNLSPGQGGNQPQHF; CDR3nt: TGTGCCAGTAACTTATCGCCGGGACAGGGAGGCAATCAGCCCCAGCATTTT
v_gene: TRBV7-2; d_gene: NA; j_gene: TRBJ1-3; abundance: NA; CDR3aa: CASSLSQISGNTIYF; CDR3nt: TGTGCCAGCAGCTTAAGCCAAATCTCTGGAAACACCATATATTTT
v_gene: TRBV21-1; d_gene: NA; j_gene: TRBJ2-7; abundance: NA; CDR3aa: CASSRSLRTGQGHEQYF; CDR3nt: TGTGCCAGCAGCCGTTCTCTCCGTACTGGACAGGGCCACGAGCAGTACTTC
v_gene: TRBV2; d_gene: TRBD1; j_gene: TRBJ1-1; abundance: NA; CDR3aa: CASSDQGQLGTEAFF; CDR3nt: TGTGCCAGCAGTGATCAGGGACAGTTGGGAACTGAAGCTTTCTTT
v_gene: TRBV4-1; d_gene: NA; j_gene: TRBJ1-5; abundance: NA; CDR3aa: CASSQEGRGNQPQHF; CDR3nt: TGCGCCAGCAGCCAGGAGGGTCGAGGGAATCAGCCCCAGCATTTT
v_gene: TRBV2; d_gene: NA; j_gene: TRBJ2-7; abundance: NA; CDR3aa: CASKGQATYEQYF; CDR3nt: TGTGCCAGCAAGGGACAAGCAACCTACGAGCAGTACTTC
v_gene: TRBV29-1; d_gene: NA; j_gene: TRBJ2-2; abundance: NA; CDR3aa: CSGKDSLNTGELFF; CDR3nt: TGCAGCGGGAAAGACAGCCTGAACACCGGGGAGCTGTTTTTT
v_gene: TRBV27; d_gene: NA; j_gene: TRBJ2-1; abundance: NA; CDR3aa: CASSLSAYNEQFF; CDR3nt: TGTGCCAGCAGTTTATCTGCGTACAATGAGCAGTTCTTC
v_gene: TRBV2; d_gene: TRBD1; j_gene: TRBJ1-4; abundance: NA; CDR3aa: CASSESGDSRGEKLFF; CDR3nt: TGTGCCAGCAGTGAATCCGGGGACAGCCGCGGTGAAAAACTGTTTTTT
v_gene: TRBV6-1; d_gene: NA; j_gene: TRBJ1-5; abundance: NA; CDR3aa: CASSGTGNGQPQHF; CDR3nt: TGTGCCAGCAGTGGAACAGGGAACGGTCAGCCCCAGCATTTT
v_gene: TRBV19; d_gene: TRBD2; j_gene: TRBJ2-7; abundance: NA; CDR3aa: CASSMFSGTTYEQYF; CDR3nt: TGTGCCAGTAGTATGTTTAGCGGGACGACCTACGAGCAGTACTTC
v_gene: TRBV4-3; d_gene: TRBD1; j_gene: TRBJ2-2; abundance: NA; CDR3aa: CASSRDRGHIGELFF; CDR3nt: TGCGCCAGCAGCCGGGACAGGGGGCATATCGGGGAGCTGTTTTTT
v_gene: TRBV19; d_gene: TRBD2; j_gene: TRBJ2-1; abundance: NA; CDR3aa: CASSRAGGSYNEQFF; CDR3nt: TGTGCCAGTAGTAGGGCGGGAGGTTCCTACAATGAGCAGTTCTTC
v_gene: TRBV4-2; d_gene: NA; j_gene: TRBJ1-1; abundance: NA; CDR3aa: CASSLGDGGTEAFF; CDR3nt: TGTGCCAGCAGTCTGGGCGACGGGGGGACTGAAGCTTTCTTT
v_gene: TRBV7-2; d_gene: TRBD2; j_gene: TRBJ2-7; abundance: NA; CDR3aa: CASSLQASGVGEQYF; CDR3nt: TGTGCCAGCAGCTTACAGGCTAGCGGGGTGGGCGAGCAGTACTTC
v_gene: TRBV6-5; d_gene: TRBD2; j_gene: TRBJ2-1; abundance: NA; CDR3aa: CASRELAGGNNEQFF; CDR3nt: TGTGCCAGCAGAGAACTAGCGGGAGGCAACAATGAGCAGTTCTTC
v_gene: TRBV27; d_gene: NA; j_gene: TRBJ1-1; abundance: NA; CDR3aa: CASSLRVAAEAFF; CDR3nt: TGTGCCAGCAGTTTACGGGTTGCCGCTGAAGCTTTCTTT
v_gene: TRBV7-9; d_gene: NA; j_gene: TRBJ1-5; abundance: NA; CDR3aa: CASSSTTGWPQHF; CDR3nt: TGTGCCAGCAGCTCCACCACGGGGTGGCCCCAGCATTTT
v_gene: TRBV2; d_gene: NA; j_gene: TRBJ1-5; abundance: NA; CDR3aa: CASSEAEGTFQPQHF; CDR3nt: TGTGCCAGCAGTGAAGCGGAAGGGACTTTTCAGCCCCAGCATTTT
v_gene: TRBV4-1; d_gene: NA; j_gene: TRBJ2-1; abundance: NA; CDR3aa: CASGGIPRGEQFF; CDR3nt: TGCGCCAGCGGGGGCATACCTAGGGGTGAGCAGTTCTTC
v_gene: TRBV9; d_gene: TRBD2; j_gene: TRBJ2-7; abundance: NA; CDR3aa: CASSKGLAGGVNSYEQYF; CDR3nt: TGTGCCAGCAGCAAGGGACTAGCGGGAGGAGTCAACTCCTACGAGCAGTACTTC
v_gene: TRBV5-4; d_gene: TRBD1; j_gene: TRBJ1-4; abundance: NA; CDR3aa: CASSTYGTGEPNEKLFF; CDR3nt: TGTGCCAGCAGCACATATGGGACAGGGGAGCCTAATGAAAAACTGTTTTTT
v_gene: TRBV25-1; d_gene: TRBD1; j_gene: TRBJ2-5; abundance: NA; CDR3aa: CASSEGGTGSQETQYF; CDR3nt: TGTGCCAGCAGTGAAGGCGGGACAGGGAGCCAAGAGACCCAGTACTTC
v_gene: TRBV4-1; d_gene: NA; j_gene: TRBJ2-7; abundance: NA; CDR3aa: CASSQGRGATYEQYF; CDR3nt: TGCGCCAGCAGCCAAGGACGCGGGGCTACCTACGAGCAGTACTTC
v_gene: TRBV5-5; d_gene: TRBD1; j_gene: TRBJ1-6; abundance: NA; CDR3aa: CASSLTGGSPLHF; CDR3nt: TGTGCCAGCAGCTTGACAGGGGGTTCACCCCTCCACTTT
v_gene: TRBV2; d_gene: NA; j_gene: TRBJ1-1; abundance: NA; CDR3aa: CASSEEARGRGAFF; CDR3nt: TGTGCCAGCAGTGAAGAGGCTAGGGGCAGGGGCGCTTTCTTT
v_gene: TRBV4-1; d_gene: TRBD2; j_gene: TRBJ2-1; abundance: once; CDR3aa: CASSQDLGAGLSSYNEQFF; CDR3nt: TGCGCCAGCAGCCAAGACCTTGGAGCGGGACTTTCATCCTACAATGAGCAGTTCTTC
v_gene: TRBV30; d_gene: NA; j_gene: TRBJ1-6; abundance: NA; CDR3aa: CAWSRQRQYNSPLHF; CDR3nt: TGTGCCTGGAGCCGACAGCGCCAGTATAATTCACCCCTCCACTTT
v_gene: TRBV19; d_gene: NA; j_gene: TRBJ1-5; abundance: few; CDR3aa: CASSIGGSNQPQHF; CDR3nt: TGTGCCAGTAGTATCGGGGGGAGCAATCAGCCCCAGCATTTT
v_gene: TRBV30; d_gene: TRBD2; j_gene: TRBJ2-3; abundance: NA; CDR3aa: CAWSPAGVPDTQYF; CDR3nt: TGTGCCTGGAGCCCAGCGGGAGTCCCAGATACGCAGTATTTT
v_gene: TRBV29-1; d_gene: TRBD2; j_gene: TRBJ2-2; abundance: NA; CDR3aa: CSVGAGANTGELFF; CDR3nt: TGCAGCGTTGGGGCGGGAGCGAACACCGGGGAGCTGTTTTTT